This T cell receptor (beta chain) was captured in a study of graft-versus-host responses after intestinal transplantation. Study-level information: Every transplant recipient was induced with anti-thymocyte globulin, then maintained on tacrolimus and steroids for about three years.

Points from the study as a whole: Detection of GvH clones occurred in recipient marrow, and some had their first appearance in ileum or blood. Early post-transplant HvG declines showed an association with peak circulating GvH clone levels.

To note about this clone: Its antigen remains unknown.

Some clones are missing from TCRdb's copy, which holds only in-frame ones; the method was immunoSEQ multiplex PCR. The sample has about 8,300 clones, 85% to 95% seen once. The CDR3 length is 17 residues. The V gene end was trimmed by 7 bases and the J gene end by 6 bases; junction bases not matched to a gene: 8. Germline V lookup: CDR1 MRHNA, CDR2 SNTAGT. This sample comprised PBMCs, obtained approximately 32 days after intestinal transplant. The TCR sequence derives from a human patient who received an intestinal transplant, so some T cells may come from the graft donor. The V and J genes are TRBV6-4 and TRBJ2-2, with 16 bases identical to TRBD2. The CDR3 DNA is TGTGCCAGCAACGGGACTAGCGGGGGGGCCTCGGCCGGGGAGCTGTTTTTT. Translating gives CASNGTSGGASAGELFF.